The TCR beta chain described here comes from a study of blood T cell repertoires in COVID-19. Study-level information: From T cells, B-cell-depleted T cells, or PBMCs came the material, which was cDNA or gDNA.

Participant-reported clinical history was the basis for cohort assignment. In the original workflow: Counts of nucleated cells, estimated from reference gene primer amplification, were obtained. Method: immunoSEQ multiplex PCR; TCRdb's copy keeps in-frame clones and lacks some. V and J calls and clone size are those listed in that table; D and trimming were worked out from the DNA. Seen here are roughly 290,000 clones, around 88% observed once, and the top ten hold approximately 6%. Sequenced sample: PBMCs or T cells enriched from blood (not recorded which). This receptor was taken from a middle-aged woman who had recovered from COVID-19.

As DNA, the CDR3 is TGTGCCTGGAGTGTCGGGTTCAACAATCAGCCCCAGCATTTT. Protein product: CAWSVGFNNQPQHF. The rearrangement links TRBV30 to TRBJ1-5; no reliable D call. The CDR3 totals 14 residues. Trimming removed 0 bases at V and 3 bases at J, with 9 bases between. The germline V gene has CDR1 GTSNPN and CDR2 SVGIG (reference sequence).